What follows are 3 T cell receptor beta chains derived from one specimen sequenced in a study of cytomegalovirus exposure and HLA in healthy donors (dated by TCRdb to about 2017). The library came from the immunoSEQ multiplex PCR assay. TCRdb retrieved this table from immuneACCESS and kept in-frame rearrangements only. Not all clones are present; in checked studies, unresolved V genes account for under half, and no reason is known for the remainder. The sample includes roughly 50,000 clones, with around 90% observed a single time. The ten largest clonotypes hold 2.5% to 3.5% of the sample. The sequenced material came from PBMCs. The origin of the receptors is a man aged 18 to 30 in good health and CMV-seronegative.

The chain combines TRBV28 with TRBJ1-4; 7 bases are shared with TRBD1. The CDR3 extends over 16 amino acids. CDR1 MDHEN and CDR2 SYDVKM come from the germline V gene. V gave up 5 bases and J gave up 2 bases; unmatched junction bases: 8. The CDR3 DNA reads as TGTGCCAGCAGTCACCCGGAACAGGGGACTAATGAAAAACTGTTTTTT. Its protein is CASSHPEQGTNEKLFF.

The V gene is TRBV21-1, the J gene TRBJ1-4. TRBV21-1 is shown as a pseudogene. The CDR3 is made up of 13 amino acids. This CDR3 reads CASRRASNEKLFF. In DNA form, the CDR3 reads TGTGCCAGCAGGCGGGCGAGTAATGAAAAACTGTTTTTT.

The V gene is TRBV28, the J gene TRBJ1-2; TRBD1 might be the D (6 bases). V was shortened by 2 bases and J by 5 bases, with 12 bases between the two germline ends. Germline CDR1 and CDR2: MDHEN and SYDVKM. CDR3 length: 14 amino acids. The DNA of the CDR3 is TGTGCCAGCAGTTTAAGGCAGGGGTCTTATGGCTACACCTTC. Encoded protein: CASSLRQGSYGYTF.